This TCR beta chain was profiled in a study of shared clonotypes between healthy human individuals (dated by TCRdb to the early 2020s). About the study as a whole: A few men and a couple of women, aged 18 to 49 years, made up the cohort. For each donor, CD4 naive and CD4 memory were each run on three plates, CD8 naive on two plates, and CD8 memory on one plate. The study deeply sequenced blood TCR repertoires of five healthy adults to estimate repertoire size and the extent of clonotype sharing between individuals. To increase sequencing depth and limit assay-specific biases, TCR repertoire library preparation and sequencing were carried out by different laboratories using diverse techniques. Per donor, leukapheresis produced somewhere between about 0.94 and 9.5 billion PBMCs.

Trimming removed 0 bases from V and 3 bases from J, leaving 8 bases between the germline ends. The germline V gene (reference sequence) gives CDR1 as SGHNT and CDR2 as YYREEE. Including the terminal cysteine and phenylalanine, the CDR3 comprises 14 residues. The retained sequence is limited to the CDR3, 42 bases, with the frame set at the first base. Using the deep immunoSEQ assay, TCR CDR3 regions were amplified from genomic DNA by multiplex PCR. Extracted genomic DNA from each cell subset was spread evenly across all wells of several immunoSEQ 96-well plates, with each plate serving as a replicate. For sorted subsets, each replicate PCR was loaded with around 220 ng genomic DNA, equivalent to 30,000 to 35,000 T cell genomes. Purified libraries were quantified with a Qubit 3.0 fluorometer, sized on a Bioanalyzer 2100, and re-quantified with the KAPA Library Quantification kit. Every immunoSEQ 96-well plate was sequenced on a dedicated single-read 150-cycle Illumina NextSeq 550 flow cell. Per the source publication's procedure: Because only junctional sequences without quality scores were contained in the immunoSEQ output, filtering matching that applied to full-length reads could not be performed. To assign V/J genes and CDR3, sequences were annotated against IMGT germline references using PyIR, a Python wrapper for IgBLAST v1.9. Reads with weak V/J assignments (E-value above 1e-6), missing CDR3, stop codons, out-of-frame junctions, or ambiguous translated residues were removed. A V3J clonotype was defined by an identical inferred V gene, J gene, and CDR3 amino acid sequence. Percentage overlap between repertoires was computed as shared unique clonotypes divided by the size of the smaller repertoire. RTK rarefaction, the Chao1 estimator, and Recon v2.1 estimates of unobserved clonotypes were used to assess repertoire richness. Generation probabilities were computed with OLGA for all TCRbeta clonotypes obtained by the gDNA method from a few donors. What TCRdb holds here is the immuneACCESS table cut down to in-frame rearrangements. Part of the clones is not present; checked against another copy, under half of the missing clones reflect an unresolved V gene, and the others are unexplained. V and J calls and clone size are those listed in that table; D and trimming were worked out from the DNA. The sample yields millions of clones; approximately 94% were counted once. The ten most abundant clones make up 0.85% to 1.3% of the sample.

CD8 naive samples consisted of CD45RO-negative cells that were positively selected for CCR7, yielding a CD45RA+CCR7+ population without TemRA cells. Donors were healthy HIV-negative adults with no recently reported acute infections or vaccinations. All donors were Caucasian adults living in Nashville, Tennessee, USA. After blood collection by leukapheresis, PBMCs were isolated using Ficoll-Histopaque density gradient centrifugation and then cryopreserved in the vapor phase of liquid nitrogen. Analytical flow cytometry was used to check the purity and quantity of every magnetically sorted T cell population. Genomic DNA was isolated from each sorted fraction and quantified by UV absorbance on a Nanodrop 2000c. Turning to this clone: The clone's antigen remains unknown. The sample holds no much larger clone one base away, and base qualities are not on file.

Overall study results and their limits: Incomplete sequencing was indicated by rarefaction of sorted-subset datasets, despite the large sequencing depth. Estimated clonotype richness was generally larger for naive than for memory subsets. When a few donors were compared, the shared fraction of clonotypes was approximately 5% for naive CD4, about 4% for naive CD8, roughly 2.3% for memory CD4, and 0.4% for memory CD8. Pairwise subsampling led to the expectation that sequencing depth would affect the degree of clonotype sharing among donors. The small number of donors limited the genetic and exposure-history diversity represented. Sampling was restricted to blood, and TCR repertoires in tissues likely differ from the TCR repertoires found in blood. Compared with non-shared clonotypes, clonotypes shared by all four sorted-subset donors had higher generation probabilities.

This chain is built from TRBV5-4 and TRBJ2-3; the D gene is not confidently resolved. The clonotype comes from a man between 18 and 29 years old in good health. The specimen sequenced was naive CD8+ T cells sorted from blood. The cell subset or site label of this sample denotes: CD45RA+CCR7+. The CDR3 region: CASSLDSRTDTQYF. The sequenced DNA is TGTGCCAGCAGCTTGGACTCTCGGACAGATACGCAGTATTTT.